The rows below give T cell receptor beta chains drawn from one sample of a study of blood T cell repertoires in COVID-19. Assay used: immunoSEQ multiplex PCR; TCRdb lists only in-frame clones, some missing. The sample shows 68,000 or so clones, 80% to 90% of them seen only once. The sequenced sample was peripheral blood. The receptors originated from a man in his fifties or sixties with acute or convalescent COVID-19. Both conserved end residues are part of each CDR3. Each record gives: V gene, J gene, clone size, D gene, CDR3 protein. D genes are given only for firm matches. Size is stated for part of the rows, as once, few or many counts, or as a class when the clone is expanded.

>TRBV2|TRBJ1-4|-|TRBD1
CASSPDRGSPLNEKLFF
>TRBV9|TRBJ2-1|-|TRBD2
CASSVAGGLYNEQFF
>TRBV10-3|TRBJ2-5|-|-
CAISEDGYQETQYF
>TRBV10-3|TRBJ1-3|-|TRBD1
CAINGQGISGNTIYF
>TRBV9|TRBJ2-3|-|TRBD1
CASSDRGITDTQYF
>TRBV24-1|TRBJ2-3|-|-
CATSDWANEADTQYF
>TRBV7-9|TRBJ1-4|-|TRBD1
CASSLVDRDEKLFF
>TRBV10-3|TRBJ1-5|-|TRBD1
CAISSARGLGVGNQPQHF
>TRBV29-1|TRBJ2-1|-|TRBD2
CSALDSGRPGNEQFF
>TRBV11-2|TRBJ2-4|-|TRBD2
CASSLGTSGRAGNIQYF
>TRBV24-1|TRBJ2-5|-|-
CATSDWDFQGRETQYF
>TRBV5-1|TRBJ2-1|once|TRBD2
CASGGTSGYNEQFF
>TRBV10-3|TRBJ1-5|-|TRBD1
CAIGGDSISPQHF
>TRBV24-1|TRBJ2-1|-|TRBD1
CATSDFLGTAKHGQFF
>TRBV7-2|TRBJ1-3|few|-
CASSLAVGLSGNTIYF
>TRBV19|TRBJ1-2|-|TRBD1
CASSIADTGGYGYTF
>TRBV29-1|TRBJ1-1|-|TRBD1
CSARQGDTEAFF
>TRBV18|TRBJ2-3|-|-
CASSPPGRTSTDTQYF
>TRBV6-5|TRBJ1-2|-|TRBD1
CASSQSGGHGYTF
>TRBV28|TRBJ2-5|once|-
CASGTSWETQYF
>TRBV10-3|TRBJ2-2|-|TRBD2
CAISAGGSGTGELFF
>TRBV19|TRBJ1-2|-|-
CASSIGQGGNYGYTF
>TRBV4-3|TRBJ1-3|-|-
CASSQDLLVGNTIYF
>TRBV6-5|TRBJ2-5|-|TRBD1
CASSQQGAVETQYF
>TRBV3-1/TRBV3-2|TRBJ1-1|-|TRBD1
CASSSRTGGDTEAFF
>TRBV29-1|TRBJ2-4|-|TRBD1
CSVIRQGTLVKNIQYF
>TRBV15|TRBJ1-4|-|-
CATSRDREGIGEKLFF